This passage covers 31 T cell receptor beta chains from one sample sequenced in a study of blood T cell repertoires in COVID-19. Here immunoSEQ multiplex PCR was the method, and the copy in TCRdb shows in-frame clones only, minus some. The sample includes roughly 260,000 clones, around 87% of them seen just once. Sequencing used PBMCs or T cells enriched from blood (not recorded which). The receptors were sampled from a woman aged 25-40 years with acute COVID-19.

The CDR3 nucleotides read TGTGCCAGCAGCTTGGTACAGACCATTTCCTCCTACGAGCAGTACTTC. Amino acids: CASSLVQTISSYEQYF. The gene calls are TRBV7-9 and TRBJ2-7; D uncertain. Trimming stripped 3 bases from V and 0 bases from J, with 15 bases between. This CDR3 is built from 16 residues. Germline V gene data show CDR1 as SEHNR and CDR2 as FQNEAQ (reference sequence).

The rearrangement joins TRBV28 to TRBJ2-5, with 8 bases fitting TRBD2. This CDR3 has 13 amino acids. CDR1 and CDR2 (germline): MDHEN, SYDVKM. V lost 7 bases and J lost 3; bases outside the gene matches: 4. The DNA for the CDR3 is TGTGCCAGCACCATGGGACTAGAAGAGACCCAGTACTTC. Its translation is CASTMGLEETQYF.

The rearrangement links TRBV11-2 to TRBJ2-7; a weak D match, TRBD1 (5 bases). The CDR3 contains 12 residues. V shed 0 bases and J shed 6 bases, with 6 bases lying between them. Germline lookup yields CDR1 SGHAT and CDR2 FQNNGV. The chain's CDR3 is CASSLDQGEQYF. The CDR3 DNA reads as TGTGCCAGCAGCTTAGATCAGGGCGAGCAGTACTTC.

The V gene is TRBV19, the J gene TRBJ2-7; 9 positions agree with TRBD2. The length of the CDR3 is 14 residues. V was pared by 5 bases and J by 6 bases, with 8 bases of the junction left unmatched. Germline V gives CDR1 LNHDA, CDR2 SQIVND (reference sequence). Here the CDR3 reads CASSVAGVRGEQYF. The CDR3 DNA sequence: TGTGCCAGTAGTGTAGCGGGAGTGAGGGGCGAGCAGTACTTC.

The V and J genes are TRBV4-2 and TRBJ1-1; TRBD1 aligns across 11 bases. Germline CDR1 LGHNA, CDR2 YNFKEQ. The CDR3 covers 16 residues. Trimming removed 1 base from V and 1 base from J; junction bases left unmatched: 2. DNA of the CDR3: TGTGCCAGCAGCCAAGGGACAGGGGGCGAGAACACTGAAGCTTTCTTT. Translating it yields CASSQGTGGENTEAFF.

The chain employs TRBV2 and TRBJ1-6; D call uncertain. Germline CDR1 is SNHLY and CDR2 is FYNNEI. The V and J ends lost 8 bases and 10 bases respectively, with 27 bases between them. The CDR3 has 17 residues. CDR3 protein: CASGQKITHPAGSPLHF. The DNA of the CDR3 is TGTGCCAGCGGCCAAAAAATCACTCATCCGGCAGGATCACCCCTCCACTTT. Complete variable domain (other parts from reference TRBV2 and TRBJ1-6): EPEVTQTPSHQVTQMGQEVILRCVPISNHLYFYWYRQILGQKVEFLVSFYNNEISEKSEIFDDQFSVERPDGSNFTLKIRSTKLEDSAMYFCASGQKITHPAGSPLHFGNGTRLTVT.

The gene calls are TRBV6-4 and TRBJ2-6; 8 nucleotides agree with TRBD1. Germline V lookup: CDR1 MRHNA, CDR2 SNTAGT. The CDR3 has 18 amino acids. V was clipped by 2 bases and J by 2 bases; unmatched bases: 8. The CDR3 nucleotides are TGTGCCAGCAGTGACAACGGGTGGACAGGGACTGGGGCCAACGTCCTGACTTTC. It translates to CASSDNGWTGTGANVLTF.

This clone was seen a single time. The DNA of the CDR3 is TGTGCCTGGAGTGGGCGAACAGGGAAAGAGACCCAGTACTTC. Its translation is CAWSGRTGKETQYF. This sequence joins TRBV30 and TRBJ2-5; possibly TRBD1 for D (6 bases). Per germline, CDR1 GTSNPN and CDR2 SVGIG (reference sequence). Trimming cost V 1 base and J 3 bases, with 12 bases left between them. The CDR3 covers 14 residues.

The genes are TRBV5-4 and TRBJ2-7, with 13 nucleotides matching TRBD2. J gave up 5 bases and V 0 bases, and 5 bases lay outside the gene matches. Germline CDR1 is SGHNT and CDR2 is YYREEE (reference sequence). The CDR3 loop spans 16 amino acids. The CDR3 nucleotides are TGTGCCAGCAGCTTGGGAGGGGGACTAGCGGGGAACGAGCAGTACTTC. This codes for CASSLGGGLAGNEQYF.

J is TRBJ1-2 and V is TRBV2, with 8 bases lining up with TRBD1. This CDR3 has 16 amino acids. Germline lookup yields CDR1 SNHLY and CDR2 FYNNEI. V trimming: 3 bases; J trimming: 4 bases; junction bases outside the gene matches: 10. The chain's CDR3 is CASSDDRGRVGYGYTF. The CDR3 nucleotides are TGTGCCAGCAGTGACGACAGGGGAAGGGTCGGCTATGGCTACACCTTC.

The chain links TRBV11-1 to TRBJ1-1; 7 positions match TRBD1. V shed 5 bases, J shed 2 bases, and the junction held 8 bases outside the gene matches. Germline V CDR1 and CDR2: SGHAT, FQDESV (reference sequence). The CDR3 consists of 15 residues. The CDR3 region has the DNA TGTGCCAGCAGCCATGGGGGACAGCTCAACACTGAAGCTTTCTTT. It codes for CASSHGGQLNTEAFF.

The chain joins TRBV5-4 to TRBJ2-1; no definite D call. Trimming cost V 0 bases and J 8 bases, with 12 bases left between them. This CDR3 is built from 14 residues. CDR1 is SGHNT, CDR2 YYREEE, per germline (reference sequence). The CDR3 loop reads CASSLGSSGDEQFF. DNA for the CDR3: TGTGCCAGCAGCTTGGGGAGCAGTGGAGATGAGCAGTTCTTC.

The chain is built from TRBV19 and TRBJ1-3; 7 nucleotides match TRBD1. Germline lookup yields CDR1 LNHDA and CDR2 SQIVND (reference sequence). The trim removed 9 bases at V and 0 bases at J, leaving 5 bases unmatched. The CDR3 is 14 residues long. CDR3 DNA: TGTGCCAGCGGGAACAGGGGCTCTGGAAACACCATATATTTT. This translates into CASGNRGSGNTIYF.

V gene TRBV28 combines with J gene TRBJ2-1; TRBD1 matches 7 bases. CDR3 size: 15 residues. Losses at the gene ends were 6 bases for V and 1 base for J; bases not matched to a gene: 6. Germline CDR1 and CDR2: MDHEN and SYDVKM. Written as DNA, the CDR3 is TGTGCCAGCAGCAGGACAGGTTTATCCTACAATGAGCAGTTCTTC. It is translated as CASSRTGLSYNEQFF.

The chain combines TRBV7-2 with TRBJ2-1; D may be TRBD2 (5 bases). Germline V gives CDR1 SGHTA, CDR2 FQGNSA. Trimming stripped 2 bases from V and 7 bases from J, with 9 bases between. This CDR3 has 13 amino acids. This chain's CDR3 is CASSLTTGNEQFF. The CDR3 DNA sequence: TGTGCCAGCAGCTTAACCACGGGAAATGAGCAGTTCTTC. Looking up the rest from reference TRBV7-2 and TRBJ2-1 gives the full variable domain: GAGVSQSPSNKVTEKGKDVELRCDPISGHTALYWYRQSLGQGLEFLIYFQGNSAPDKSGLPSDRFSAERTGGSVSTLTIQRTQQEDSAVYLCASSLTTGNEQFFGPGTRLTVL.

The rearrangement uses TRBV3-1 (or the pseudogene TRBV3-2) and TRBJ1-2, with TRBD1 matching over 8 bases. CDR3 length: 14 residues. J lost 8 bases, V lost 2 bases, and 7 bases had no gene match. Germline assignment: CDR1 LGHDT and CDR2 YNNKEL (reference sequence). The DNA of the CDR3 is TGTGCCAGCAGCCAATTTCAGGGGGCGCGAGGCTACACCTTC. Translating gives CASSQFQGARGYTF.

This sequence joins TRBV6-4 and TRBJ2-1; 16 nucleotides agree with TRBD2. This CDR3 is built from 14 residues. Germline V gene sequence: CDR1 MRHNA, CDR2 SNTAGT. J lost 9 bases, V lost 8 bases, and 4 bases had no gene match. CDR3: CASGTSGGAIEQFF. In DNA, the CDR3 is TGTGCCAGCGGGACTAGCGGGGGGGCTATTGAGCAGTTCTTC.

The chain carries TRBV6-5 and TRBJ1-1, with 7 bases aligning to TRBD1. Germline V CDR1 and CDR2: MNHEY, SVGAGI. The CDR3 runs to 13 residues. V lost 7 bases and J lost 8; bases outside the gene matches: 10. CDR3 DNA sequence: TGTGCCAGCATTACAGGGGCTTTCGTCGAAGCTTTCTTT. Protein: CASITGAFVEAFF.

V gene TRBV7-9 combines with J gene TRBJ1-1; D remains ambiguous. From germline, CDR1 is SEHNR and CDR2 FQNEAQ (reference sequence). With 1 base removed from V and 1 base from J, the gap between germline ends came to 7 bases. CDR3 length equals 14 residues. As DNA, the CDR3 is TGTGCCAGCAGCTTAGGGAGGGAGAACACTGAAGCTTTCTTT. This sequence encodes CASSLGRENTEAFF.

The sample holds a few counts of this clone. The chain joins TRBV6-5 to TRBJ1-6; D uncertain. Per germline, CDR1 MNHEY and CDR2 SVGAGI. V lost 0 bases and J 13 bases, leaving 10 bases between the germline ends. CDR3 length equals 13 residues. The CDR3 loop is CASSYSSAFPLHF. Written as DNA, the CDR3 is TGTGCCAGCAGTTACTCGAGCGCTTTTCCCCTCCACTTT.

The rearrangement joins TRBV29-1 to TRBJ1-2; 7 nucleotides agree with TRBD1. CDR1 and CDR2 (germline): SQVTM, ANQGSEA. CDR3 length: 12 amino acids. Losses at the gene ends were 3 bases for V and 3 bases for J; bases not matched to a gene: 1. The CDR3 protein is CSVDRGDYGYTF. The CDR3 DNA sequence: TGCAGCGTTGACAGGGGGGACTATGGCTACACCTTC.

The V and J genes are TRBV18 and TRBJ2-3; TRBD2 might be the D (5 bases). CDR3 length equals 14 residues. Trimming removed 2 bases from V and 4 bases from J, with 10 bases in between. The V gene's germline CDR1 is KGHSH and CDR2 LQKENI. Here the CDR3 reads CASSPASLPDTQYF. CDR3 in DNA: TGTGCCAGCTCACCAGCTAGCTTACCAGATACGCAGTATTTT.

Concerning this clone itself: Other nucleotide sequences in the sample specify the same CDR3. The chain employs TRBV5-1 and TRBJ2-5, with D possibly matching TRBD1 (5 bases). The V and J ends lost 2 bases and 0 bases respectively, with 8 bases between them. The V gene's germline CDR1 is SGHRS and CDR2 YFSETQ. This CDR3 comprises 14 residues. CDR3 sequence: CASSFQGNQETQYF. CDR3 sequence (DNA): TGCGCCAGCAGCTTCCAGGGTAACCAAGAGACCCAGTACTTC.

This clone was seen only a few times. The chain joins TRBV5-8 to TRBJ2-1, with D perhaps matching TRBD1 (6 bases). The CDR3 totals 15 residues. Trimming removed 2 bases at V and 3 bases at J, with 12 bases between. Per germline, CDR1 SGHTS and CDR2 YDEGEE. CDR3 sequence (DNA): TGTGCCAGCAGCTTCCAGGGGAAGCGCTACAATGAGCAGTTCTTC. Protein: CASSFQGKRYNEQFF.

This chain links TRBV14 with TRBJ1-2; D not certain. With 4 bases removed from V and 5 bases from J, the gap between germline ends came to 14 bases. The germline CDR1 and CDR2 sequences are SGHDN and FVKESK. This CDR3 spans 14 amino acids. CDR3 amino acids: CASSPRGLPYGYTF. For the CDR3, the DNA is TGTGCCAGCAGCCCGCGAGGTCTTCCATATGGCTACACCTTC.

This chain joins TRBV29-1 and TRBJ2-1; 11 bases are shared with TRBD2. This CDR3 is built from 15 residues. Germline CDR1 is SQVTM and CDR2 is ANQGSEA. Unmatched junction bases numbered 5, after V lost 4 bases and J lost 3 bases. CDR3 DNA sequence: TGCAGCGTTGCCCTTAGCGGGGGGGACTACAATGAGCAGTTCTTC. Its protein is CSVALSGGDYNEQFF.

This clone appeared many times. This chain links TRBV28 with TRBJ1-3; D gene unclear. The ends were cut back, 3 bases at V and 9 bases at J, with 6 bases in the middle. The CDR3 consists of 11 residues. Germline V CDR1 and CDR2: MDHEN, SYDVKM. CDR3 residues: CASSFPGTIYF. The CDR3 coding sequence is TGTGCCAGCAGTTTTCCGGGCACCATATATTTT.

V gene TRBV7-3 combines with J gene TRBJ2-2; D is possibly TRBD1 (6 bases). This CDR3 comprises 18 residues. V shed 1 base and J shed 6 bases, with 21 bases lying between them. Germline V gene sequence: CDR1 SGHTA, CDR2 FQGTGA. This CDR3 is CASSLSRSRAGEPGELFF. In DNA form, the CDR3 reads TGTGCCAGCAGCTTAAGTCGGTCTAGGGCAGGGGAGCCCGGGGAGCTGTTTTTT.

The rearrangement uses TRBV19 and TRBJ1-1; D gene unclear. The CDR3 contains 14 residues. Trimming stripped 3 bases from V and 0 bases from J, with 8 bases between. Germline-derived CDR1 and CDR2 are LNHDA and SQIVND (reference sequence). The chain's CDR3 is CASSINGLNTEAFF. The CDR3 DNA follows: TGTGCCAGTAGTATTAACGGTTTGAACACTGAAGCTTTCTTT.

This rearrangement joins TRBV25-1 to TRBJ2-7; possibly TRBD2 for D (7 bases). CDR1 and CDR2 from the germline V gene are MGHDK and SYGVNS. Trimming removed 3 bases at V and 3 bases at J, with 15 bases between. The CDR3 is made up of 15 amino acids. The CDR3 nucleotides are TGTGCCAGCAGTGACTTAGGGGGGGCGAGCTACGAGCAGTACTTC. Translated: CASSDLGGASYEQYF.

This clone was found once. J is TRBJ1-2 and V is TRBV28; possibly TRBD1 for D (6 bases). V lost 6 bases and J lost 4, with 12 bases in between. Germline V gene lookup returns CDR1 MDHEN and CDR2 SYDVKM. This CDR3 has 13 residues. CDR3 loop: CASRRQEIYGYTF. The CDR3 DNA reads as TGTGCCAGCAGAAGACAGGAAATCTATGGCTACACCTTC.